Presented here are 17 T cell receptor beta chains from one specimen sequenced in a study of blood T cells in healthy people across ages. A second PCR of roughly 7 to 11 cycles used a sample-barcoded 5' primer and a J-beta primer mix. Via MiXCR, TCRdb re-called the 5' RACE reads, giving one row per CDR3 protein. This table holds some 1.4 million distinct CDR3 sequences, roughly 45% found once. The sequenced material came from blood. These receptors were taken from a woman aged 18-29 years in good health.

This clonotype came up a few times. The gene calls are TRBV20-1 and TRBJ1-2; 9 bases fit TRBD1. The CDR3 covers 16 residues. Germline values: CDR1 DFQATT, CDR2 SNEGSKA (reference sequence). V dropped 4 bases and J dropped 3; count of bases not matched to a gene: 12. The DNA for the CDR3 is TGCAGTGCTAATGATGCGACAGGGGGAGTTGACTATGGCTACACCTTC. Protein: CSANDATGGVDYGYTF.

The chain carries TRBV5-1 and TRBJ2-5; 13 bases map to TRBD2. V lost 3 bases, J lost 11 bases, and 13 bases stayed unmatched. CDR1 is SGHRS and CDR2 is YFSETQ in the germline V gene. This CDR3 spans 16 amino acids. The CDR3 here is CASSYYPGTSGNEQYF. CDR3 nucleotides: TGCGCCAGCAGCTACTATCCCGGGACTAGCGGGAATGAGCAGTACTTC.

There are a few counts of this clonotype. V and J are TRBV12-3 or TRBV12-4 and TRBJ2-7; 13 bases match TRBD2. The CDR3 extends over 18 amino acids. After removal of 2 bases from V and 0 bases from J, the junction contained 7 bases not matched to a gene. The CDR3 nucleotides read TGTGCCAGCAGTTTAAGGACTAGCGGGGGCCCGAGCTCCTACGAGCAGTACTTC. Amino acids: CASSLRTSGGPSSYEQYF.

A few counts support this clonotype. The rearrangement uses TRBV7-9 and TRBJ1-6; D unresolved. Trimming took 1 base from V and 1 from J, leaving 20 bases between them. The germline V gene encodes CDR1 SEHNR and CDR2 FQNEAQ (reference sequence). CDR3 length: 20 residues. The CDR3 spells CASSLGVQAVRSSYNSPLHF. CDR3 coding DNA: TGTGCCAGCAGCTTAGGGGTCCAGGCCGTACGGAGTTCCTATAATTCACCCCTCCACTTT. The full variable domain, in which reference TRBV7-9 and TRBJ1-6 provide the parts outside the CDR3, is DTGVSQNPRHKITKRGQNVTFRCDPISEHNRLYWYRQTLGQGPEFLTYFQNEAQLEKSRLLSDRFSAERPKGSFSTLEIQRTEQGDSAMYLCASSLGVQAVRSSYNSPLHFGNGTRLTVT.

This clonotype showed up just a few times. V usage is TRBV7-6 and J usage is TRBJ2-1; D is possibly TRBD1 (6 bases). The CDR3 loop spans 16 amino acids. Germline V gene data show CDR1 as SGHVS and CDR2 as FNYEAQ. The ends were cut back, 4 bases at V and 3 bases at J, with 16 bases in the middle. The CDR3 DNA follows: TGTGCCAGCAGCTCCCTCATAACAGGGTACTACAATGAGCAGTTCTTC. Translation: CASSSLITGYYNEQFF.

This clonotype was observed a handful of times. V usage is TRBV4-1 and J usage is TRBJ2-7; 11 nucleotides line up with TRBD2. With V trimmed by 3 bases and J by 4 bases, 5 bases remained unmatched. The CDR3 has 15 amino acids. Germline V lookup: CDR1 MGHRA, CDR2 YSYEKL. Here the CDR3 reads CASSQGLAERYEQYF. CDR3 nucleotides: TGCGCCAGCAGCCAGGGACTAGCGGAGAGGTACGAGCAGTACTTC.

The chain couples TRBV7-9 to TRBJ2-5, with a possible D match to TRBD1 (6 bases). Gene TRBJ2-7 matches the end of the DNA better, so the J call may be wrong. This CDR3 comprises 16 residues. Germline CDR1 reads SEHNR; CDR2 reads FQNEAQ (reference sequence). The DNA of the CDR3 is TGTGCCAGCAGCTCCCGGACAGCCCAATCCCTTGACGAGCAGTACTTC. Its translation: CASSSRTAQSLDEQYF.

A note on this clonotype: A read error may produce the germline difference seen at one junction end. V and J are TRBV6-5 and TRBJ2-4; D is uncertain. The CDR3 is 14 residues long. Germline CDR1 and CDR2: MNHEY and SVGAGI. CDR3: CAGSRLLAKNIQYF. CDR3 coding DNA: TGTGCCGGCAGCCGACTGTTAGCCAAAAACATTCAGTACTTC.

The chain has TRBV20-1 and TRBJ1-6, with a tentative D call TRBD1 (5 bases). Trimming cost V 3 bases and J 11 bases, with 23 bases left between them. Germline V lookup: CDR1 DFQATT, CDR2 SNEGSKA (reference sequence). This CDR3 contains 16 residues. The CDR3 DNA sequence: TGCAGTGCTAGCGGTCCTGCGGGCAGGGACGGGGCACCCCTCCACTTT. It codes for CSASGPAGRDGAPLHF.

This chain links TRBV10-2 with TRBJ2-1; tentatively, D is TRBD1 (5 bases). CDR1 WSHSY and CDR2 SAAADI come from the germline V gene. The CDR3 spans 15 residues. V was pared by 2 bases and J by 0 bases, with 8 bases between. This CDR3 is CASSEGASSYNEQFF. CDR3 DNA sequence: TGCGCCAGCAGTGAGGGGGCTAGCTCCTACAATGAGCAGTTCTTC.

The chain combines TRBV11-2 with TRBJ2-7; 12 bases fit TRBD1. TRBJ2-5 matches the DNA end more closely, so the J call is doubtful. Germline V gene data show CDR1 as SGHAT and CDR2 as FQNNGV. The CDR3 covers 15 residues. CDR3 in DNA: TGTGCCAGCAGCTTCCGGGACAGGGGGCACGAGACCCAGTACTTC. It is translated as CASSFRDRGHETQYF.

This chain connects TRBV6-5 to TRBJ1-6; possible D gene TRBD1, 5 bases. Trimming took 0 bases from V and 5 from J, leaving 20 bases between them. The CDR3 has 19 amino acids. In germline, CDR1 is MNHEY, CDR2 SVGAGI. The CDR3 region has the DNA TGTGCCAGCAGTTACTCAGGGCTTCTCAGCAGGGCTAATAATTCACCCCTCCACTTT. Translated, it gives CASSYSGLLSRANNSPLHF.

The CDR3 loop is CASSQGRSGGTDTQYF. CDR3 in DNA: TGTGCCAGCAGCCAAGGAAGGAGCGGCGGCACAGATACGCAGTATTTT. The V gene is TRBV3-1, the J gene TRBJ2-3; a weak D match, TRBD2 (5 bases). V was cut by 1 base and J by 1 base, with 12 bases left in between. This CDR3 is 16 amino acids long. Germline assignment: CDR1 LGHDT and CDR2 YNNKEL (reference sequence).

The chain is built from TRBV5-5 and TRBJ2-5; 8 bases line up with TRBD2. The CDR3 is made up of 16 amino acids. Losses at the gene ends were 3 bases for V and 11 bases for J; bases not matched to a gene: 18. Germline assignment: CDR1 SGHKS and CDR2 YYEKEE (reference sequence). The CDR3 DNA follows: TGTGCCAGCAGCTCGCTAGCGGGTAGCTCCTACAATGAGCAGTACTTC. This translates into CASSSLAGSSYNEQYF.

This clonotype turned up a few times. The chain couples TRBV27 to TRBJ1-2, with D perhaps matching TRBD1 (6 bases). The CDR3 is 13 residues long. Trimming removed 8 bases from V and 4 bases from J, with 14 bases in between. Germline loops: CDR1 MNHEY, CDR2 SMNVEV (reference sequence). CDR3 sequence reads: CASGRGRGYGYTF. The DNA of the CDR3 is TGTGCCAGCGGCAGGGGCAGGGGCTATGGCTACACCTTC.

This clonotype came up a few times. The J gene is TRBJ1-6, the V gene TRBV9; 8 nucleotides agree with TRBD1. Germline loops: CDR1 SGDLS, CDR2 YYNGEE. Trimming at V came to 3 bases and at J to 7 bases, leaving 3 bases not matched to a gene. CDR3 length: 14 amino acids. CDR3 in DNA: TGTGCCAGCAGCGGACAGGGGAGGAATTCACCCCTCCACTTT. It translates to CASSGQGRNSPLHF.

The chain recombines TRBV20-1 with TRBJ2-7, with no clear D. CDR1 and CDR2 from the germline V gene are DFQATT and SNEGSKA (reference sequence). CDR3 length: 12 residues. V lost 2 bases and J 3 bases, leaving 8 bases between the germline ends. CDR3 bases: TGCAGTGCTAGAAAGAGAGACTACGAGCAGTACTTC. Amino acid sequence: CSARKRDYEQYF.